The rows below give T cell receptor beta chains drawn from one sample of a study of blood T cell repertoires in COVID-19. The data were produced by immunoSEQ multiplex PCR, yet TCRdb's version contains in-frame clones alone and is incomplete. The table includes 200,000 to 300,000 clones, about nine tenths detected once. Sequencing was performed on peripheral blood. The origin of the receptors is a woman in her thirties with COVID-19, enrolled during active disease. Each CDR3 is given with its conserved first and last residue. A D gene is named only where the DNA matches it firmly. Only part of the rows carry a size: once, few, many, or a class if the clone is expanded.

. TRBJ2-2 TRBV9 . CASSFSGEGGELFF TGTGCCAGCAGCTTTTCTGGAGAGGGCGGGGAGCTGTTTTTT
once TRBJ1-2 TRBV7-2 . CASSPQGYGYTF TGTGCCAGCAGCCCCCAGGGGTATGGCTACACCTTC
. TRBJ1-1 TRBV6-6 TRBD1 CASSYARTGFGAEAFF TGTGCCAGCAGTTACGCCAGGACAGGGTTTGGAGCTGAAGCTTTCTTT
few TRBJ2-7 TRBV7-7 TRBD1 CASSFRDRGEQYF TGTGCTAGCAGCTTCCGGGACAGAGGGGAGCAGTACTTC
few TRBJ1-3 TRBV7-8 . CASSLEAWSSGNTIYF TGTGCCAGCAGCTTAGAGGCGTGGAGCTCTGGAAACACCATATATTTT
. TRBJ2-1 TRBV27 . CASRPLRTYNEQFF TGTGCCAGCAGACCACTAAGGACTTACAATGAGCAGTTCTTC
. TRBJ1-1 TRBV2 . CASSEVTVNTEAFF TGTGCCAGCAGTGAAGTTACAGTGAACACTGAAGCTTTCTTT
. TRBJ2-5 TRBV28 . CASSLEMTGGPGETQYF TGTGCCAGCAGTTTAGAAATGACGGGGGGCCCAGGGGAGACCCAGTACTTC
. TRBJ1-5 TRBV7-8 TRBD1 CASSLSNAGGAGQPQHF TGTGCCAGCAGCTTAAGTAACGCAGGGGGCGCGGGGCAGCCCCAGCATTTT
once TRBJ2-7 TRBV7-7 . CASRRGAPIRDYEQYF TGTGCTAGCAGACGGGGGGCCCCAATTAGGGACTACGAGCAGTACTTC
. TRBJ2-5 TRBV4-2 TRBD2 CASSPGASGGALETQYF TGTGCCAGCAGCCCAGGAGCTAGCGGGGGGGCCTTGGAGACCCAGTACTTC
. TRBJ2-3 TRBV18 TRBD2 CASSPLAGSGPDTQYF TGTGCCAGCTCACCATTAGCGGGATCAGGCCCAGATACGCAGTATTTT
. TRBJ1-2 TRBV18 TRBD1 CASSPEQGGNYGYTF TGTGCCAGCTCACCAGAACAGGGGGGGAACTATGGCTACACCTTC
. TRBJ2-1 TRBV4-1 . CASSHPGGSYNEQFF TGCGCCAGCAGCCATCCCGGGGGATCCTACAATGAGCAGTTCTTC
. TRBJ2-5 TRBV29-1 . CSGLQATGRFVGTQYF TGCAGCGGTCTACAGGCCACCGGGAGATTCGTGGGGACCCAGTACTTC
once TRBJ2-5 TRBV10-2 . CASSGRQHWEQETQYF TGCGCCAGCAGTGGCAGACAGCACTGGGAACAAGAGACCCAGTACTTC
. TRBJ2-1 TRBV24-1 TRBD1 CATSDPGQGSYNEQFF TGTGCCACCAGTGATCCGGGACAGGGATCCTACAATGAGCAGTTCTTC
. TRBJ2-3 TRBV19 TRBD1 CASSIPPGQGTDTQYF TGTGCCAGTAGTATCCCGCCTGGACAGGGGACAGATACGCAGTATTTT
once TRBJ2-3 TRBV25-1 TRBD2 CASSEYFGGSGTDTQYF TGTGCCAGCAGTGAATACTTCGGGGGGTCGGGCACAGATACGCAGTATTTT
. TRBJ2-1 TRBV7-2 . CASRPYRDNEQFF TGTGCCAGCAGACCCTACAGGGACAATGAGCAGTTCTTC
. TRBJ1-1 TRBV2 . CASRTPDVDTEAFF TGTGCCAGCCGGACACCGGATGTGGACACTGAAGCTTTCTTT
once TRBJ2-3 TRBV7-2 . CASSLGGTDTQYF TGTGCCAGCAGCTTAGGAGGCACAGATACGCAGTATTTT
. TRBJ1-2 TRBV18 . CASSPAPGTERGYGYTF TGTGCCAGCTCACCAGCCCCCGGCACAGAAAGGGGCTATGGCTACACCTTC
. TRBJ1-2 TRBV6-2/TRBV6-3 . CASSYSRVTYGYTF TGTGCCAGCAGTTATTCCCGGGTCACCTATGGCTACACCTTC
. TRBJ1-3 TRBV10-3 . CAISESVGRKSSGNTIYF TGTGCCATCAGTGAGTCTGTAGGGAGAAAAAGCTCTGGAAACACCATATATTTT
. TRBJ2-7 TRBV12-3/TRBV12-4 . CASSLTGFEQYF TGTGCCAGCAGTTTAACAGGGTTCGAGCAGTACTTC
. TRBJ2-3 TRBV20-1 TRBD2 CSAGGWGTQYF TGCAGTGCGGGAGGGTGGGGCACGCAGTATTTT
. TRBJ1-1 TRBV6-5 . CASRKGGEVRTEAFF TGTGCCAGCAGAAAGGGGGGGGAGGTGCGGACTGAAGCTTTCTTT
. TRBJ2-5 TRBV9 . CASSVTGQETQYF TGTGCCAGCAGCGTAACGGGGCAAGAGACCCAGTACTTC
once TRBJ1-5 TRBV5-6 . CASSLARGNQPQHF TGTGCCAGCAGCTTGGCCAGGGGCAATCAGCCCCAGCATTTT
. TRBJ1-6 TRBV5-6 . CASSSLATAYNSPLHF TGTGCCAGCAGCTCCTTGGCGACAGCGTATAATTCACCCCTCCACTTT
. TRBJ2-3 TRBV4-3 . CASSQERDSTTDTQYF TGCGCCAGCAGCCAAGAGCGGGACTCAACCACAGATACGCAGTATTTT
. TRBJ1-2 TRBV19 TRBD1 CASSPPTGQDFYGYTF TGTGCCAGTAGCCCCCCTACCGGACAGGACTTCTATGGCTACACCTTC
. TRBJ2-2 TRBV27 TRBD1 CASSYSTGAGELFF TGTGCCAGCAGTTACTCAACAGGGGCCGGGGAGCTGTTTTTT
once TRBJ2-5 TRBV11-2 . CASSLTRGRGETQYF TGTGCCAGCAGCTTAACCCGGGGGCGGGGGGAGACCCAGTACTTC
few TRBJ1-2 TRBV10-3 . CAISEAQRGYTF TGTGCCATCAGTGAGGCGCAACGGGGCTACACCTTC
. TRBJ2-2 TRBV19 TRBD2 CASSRGRSGLAGFGELFF TGTGCCAGTAGTAGGGGACGGTCGGGACTAGCGGGTTTTGGGGAGCTGTTTTTT
. TRBJ2-1 TRBV7-9 TRBD2 CASSPSGLAGGEQFF TGTGCCAGCAGCCCATCGGGACTAGCGGGAGGCGAGCAGTTCTTC